The 9 T cell receptor beta chains in this list originate from one sample, sequenced in a study of shared clonotypes between healthy human individuals (dated by TCRdb to 2019 to 2021). Library prep was done by the immunoSEQ multiplex PCR assay. TCRdb obtained this table from immuneACCESS and retained in-frame rearrangements with V and J assigned. These tables miss some clones; where compared with another copy, unresolved V genes account for less than half of the shortfall, and the remainder is unexplained. The sample table lists about 2.3 million clones, 80% to 95% of them with a count of one. In total, the top ten clones hold 0.39% of the sample. The source material was naive CD4+ T cells from PBMCs. The label giving this sample's cell subset or site can be read as: CD45RA+ positively selected. The receptor set was obtained from a man younger than 35 in good health. Some clones in this sample may be carry-over from other donors' samples.

The chain joins TRBV18 to TRBJ2-7, with D possibly matching TRBD1 (7 bases). Trimming stripped 5 bases from V and 3 bases from J, with 17 bases between. CDR1 and CDR2 from the germline V gene are KGHSH and LQKENI. The CDR3 is 15 amino acids. CDR3 bases: TGTGCCAGCTCAACGTCCGCGGGACAGCGCTACGAGCAGTACTTC. This translates into CASSTSAGQRYEQYF.

The rearrangement uses TRBV27 and TRBJ2-3; 8 nucleotides align to TRBD2. After removal of 0 bases from V and 4 bases from J, the junction contained 12 bases not matched to a gene. Germline CDR1 MNHEY, CDR2 SMNVEV (reference sequence). The length of the CDR3 is 18 residues. The CDR3 DNA follows: TGTGCCAGCAGTTTATCGCGCAGAAGCGGGAGTAGGGCAGATACGCAGTATTTT. Its translation is CASSLSRRSGSRADTQYF.

This chain links TRBV18 with TRBJ2-3; a possible D gene is TRBD2 (6 bases). The V gene's germline CDR1 is KGHSH and CDR2 LQKENI. There are 13 residues in the CDR3. The V end was cut by 4 bases, the J end by 3 bases, with 8 bases between. Written as DNA, the CDR3 is TGTGCCAGCTCACGCAGCGGGACAGATACGCAGTATTTT. Residues: CASSRSGTDTQYF.

This chain uses TRBV5-4 with TRBJ2-1; 8 bases map to TRBD2. The CDR3 covers 15 residues. After removal of 2 bases from V and 7 bases from J, the junction contained 8 bases not matched to a gene. CDR1 and CDR2 from the germline V gene are SGHNT and YYREEE (reference sequence). The DNA for the CDR3 is TGTGCCAGCAGCTTTGGCGGACTAGCAAGTAATGAGCAGTTCTTC. Its protein product is CASSFGGLASNEQFF.

The chain employs TRBV23-1 and TRBJ1-5, with 7 nucleotides matching TRBD1. TRBV23-1 has ORF status, its function being uncertain. Losses at the gene ends were 0 bases for V and 4 bases for J; bases not matched to a gene: 6. This CDR3 is 16 amino acids long. CDR3 in amino acids: CASSQSLGQENQPQHF. The CDR3, as DNA: TGCGCCAGCAGTCAATCGCTTGGACAGGAGAATCAGCCCCAGCATTTT.

The chain combines TRBV6-1 with TRBJ2-1; TRBD2 matches 14 bases. CDR3 length: 16 amino acids. The V gene end was trimmed by 4 bases and the J gene end by 2 bases; junction bases not matched to a gene: 1. Germline lookup yields CDR1 MNHNS and CDR2 SASEGT. The CDR3 region is CASSGTSGRPYNEQFF. The DNA for the CDR3 is TGTGCCAGCAGTGGGACTAGCGGGAGGCCCTACAATGAGCAGTTCTTC.

The V and J genes are TRBV18 and TRBJ2-1; D gene uncertain. The CDR3 is 16 amino acids. Germline CDR1 is KGHSH and CDR2 is LQKENI. The V and J ends lost 0 bases and 0 bases respectively, with 9 bases between them. CDR3 amino acids: CASSPPSLSSYNEQFF. Here the CDR3 DNA reads TGTGCCAGCTCACCACCCTCTCTTAGCTCCTACAATGAGCAGTTCTTC.

This chain joins TRBV2 and TRBJ1-4; D perhaps matches TRBD1 (6 bases). The V end lost 11 bases, the J end lost 4 bases, and 11 bases lay between the germline ends. Germline V CDR1 and CDR2: SNHLY, FYNNEI. This CDR3 has 12 amino acids. CDR3 region: CAFRQDNEKLFF. DNA of the CDR3: TGTGCCTTCCGACAGGATAATGAAAAACTGTTTTTT.

This chain joins TRBV5-8 and TRBJ1-5; no firm D call. V was trimmed by 3 bases and J by 4 bases, leaving 8 bases between them. Germline V lookup: CDR1 SGHTS, CDR2 YDEGEE. This CDR3 has 13 amino acids. CDR3: CASSSKGNQPQHF. The CDR3 bases are TGTGCCAGCAGCTCTAAGGGTAATCAGCCCCAGCATTTT.